This entry lists 2 T cell receptor beta chains sequenced from one sample in a study of tissue T cells after allogeneic stem cell transplantation. Sequenced by immunoSEQ multiplex PCR; TCRdb stores in-frame clones only, minus some. This sample yields more than 45,000 clones, of which approximately 73% are seen a single time; about 0.55% belongs to the top ten. The sequenced material came from sorted cells pooled from one or two spleens. The receptors were gathered from a pool of C57BL/6 mice in good health.

Details on this clone: Gene names are the mouse ones. The read gets to within 1 residue of the CDR3 end, and the germline J gene fills in the rest. The chain joins TRBV12-2 to TRBJ1-2; D perhaps matches TRBD1 (6 bases). CDR1 SGHLS and CDR2 HYDKME come from the germline V gene. Trimming removed 3 bases from V and 3 bases from J, with 13 bases in between. The CDR3 has 14 residues. The sequenced part of the CDR3 DNA is TGTGCCAGCTCTGTTCAGGGGCAGGACTCCGACTACACC. Translation: CASSVQGQDSDYT. The CDR3, in full, reads CASSVQGQDSDYTF.

Concerning this clone itself: Gene names denote mouse genes. CDR3 residues: CASGDAAGGTGQLYF. The sequenced part of the CDR3 DNA is TGTGCCAGCGGTGATGCTGCTGGAGGCACCGGGCAGCTCTAC. The rearrangement joins TRBV13-2 to TRBJ2-2; no firm D call. The CDR3 end lies 1 residue beyond the end of the read and is filled in from the germline J gene. CDR3 length: 15 amino acids. V lost 0 bases and J 4 bases, leaving 10 bases between the germline ends. Germline-derived CDR1 and CDR2 are NNHNN and SYGAGS (reference sequence).